The rows below give T cell receptor beta chains drawn from one sample of a study of shared clonotypes between healthy human individuals. Measured with immunoSEQ multiplex PCR; TCRdb has only the in-frame clones, and not every one. The data hold approximately 1.9 million clones, with over 85% observed a single time. Sequenced input: naive CD8+ T cells from PBMCs. The receptor source for this set is a man aged 18 to 35 in good health. Some clones in this sample may be carry-over from other donors' samples. Each CDR3 is given with its conserved first and last residue. D genes are given only for firm matches. Some rows mark clone size as missing; the rest say once, few, many or name a class of expanded clone.

clone_size	v_call	j_call	d_call	cdr3_aa	cdr3_nt
-	TRBV19	TRBJ2-2	-	CASSTQPNRNTGELFF	TGTGCCAGTAGTACTCAGCCTAACAGGAACACCGGGGAGCTGTTTTTT
-	TRBV27	TRBJ2-3	-	CASGGRSGSTDTQYF	TGTGCCAGCGGTGGGCGGAGCGGTAGCACAGATACGCAGTATTTT
-	TRBV11-2	TRBJ2-1	TRBD2	CASRSGLAGAYNEQFF	TGTGCCAGCAGATCCGGACTAGCGGGTGCATACAATGAGCAGTTCTTC
-	TRBV15	TRBJ2-3	-	CATSRTSTDTQYF	TGTGCCACCAGCAGAACTAGCACAGATACGCAGTATTTT
-	TRBV29-1	TRBJ2-3	TRBD1	CSVGASGTESTDTQYF	TGCAGCGTTGGGGCCTCCGGGACAGAGAGCACAGATACGCAGTATTTT
-	TRBV2	TRBJ2-7	-	CASSEAGIDYEQYF	TGTGCCAGCAGTGAAGCCGGGATCGACTACGAGCAGTACTTC
-	TRBV15	TRBJ2-5	TRBD2	CATSSERGGQETQYF	TGTGCCACCAGCAGTGAGCGGGGGGGCCAAGAGACCCAGTACTTC
-	TRBV6-1	TRBJ2-1	TRBD2	CASSEGPREAVDEQFF	TGTGCCAGCAGTGAAGGTCCGCGGGAGGCAGTCGATGAGCAGTTCTTC
once	TRBV7-9	TRBJ2-3	-	CAVHTDTQYF	TGTGCCGTTCATACAGATACGCAGTATTTT
-	TRBV10-2	TRBJ2-2	TRBD2	CASSEVAGGGTGELFF	TGCGCCAGCAGTGAGGTGGCGGGAGGTGGGACCGGGGAGCTGTTTTTT
-	TRBV4-3	TRBJ2-1	-	CASSQGLENNEQFF	TGCGCCAGCAGCCAAGGGCTGGAAAACAATGAGCAGTTCTTC
-	TRBV23-1	TRBJ2-3	-	CASRYNGPSTDTQYF	TGCGCCAGCAGGTACAACGGGCCTAGCACAGATACGCAGTATTTT
-	TRBV7-9	TRBJ2-5	-	CASSLASDTQETQYF	TGTGCCAGCAGCTTAGCGTCGGACACCCAAGAGACCCAGTACTTC
-	TRBV2	TRBJ2-7	-	CASSVKIAWEQYF	TGTGCCAGCAGTGTCAAGATTGCGTGGGAGCAGTACTTC
-	TRBV7-9	TRBJ2-3	-	CASSPPTVSTDTQYF	TGTGCCAGCAGCCCTCCGACGGTGAGCACAGATACGCAGTATTTT
-	TRBV27	TRBJ2-1	-	CASSFPPGPAYNEQFF	TGTGCCAGCAGTTTCCCCCCGGGGCCAGCCTACAATGAGCAGTTCTTC
-	TRBV14	TRBJ2-1	-	CASSLRNNEQFF	TGTGCCAGCAGCCTAAGAAACAATGAGCAGTTCTTC
-	TRBV7-9	TRBJ1-1	-	CASSSTDGSSGTEAFF	TGTGCCAGCAGCTCTACGGACGGATCATCGGGCACTGAAGCTTTCTTT
-	TRBV7-2	TRBJ2-7	TRBD2	CASSRMAGGSYEQYF	TGTGCCAGCAGCCGTATGGCGGGAGGATCCTACGAGCAGTACTTC
-	TRBV7-9	TRBJ2-6	-	CASSWAEGLGANVLTF	TGTGCCAGCAGCTGGGCCGAGGGGCTTGGGGCCAACGTCCTGACTTTC
-	TRBV25-1	TRBJ2-7	TRBD2	CASSVPNLAGDREQYF	TGTGCCAGCAGTGTACCTAACTTAGCGGGAGATAGGGAGCAGTACTTC
-	TRBV7-9	TRBJ2-1	TRBD2	CASSLGTSGGNEQFF	TGTGCCAGCAGCTTAGGGACTAGCGGGGGCAATGAGCAGTTCTTC
few	TRBV4-1	TRBJ1-1	-	CASSQQQYTEAFF	TGCGCCAGCAGCCAACAGCAGTACACTGAAGCTTTCTTT
-	TRBV7-6	TRBJ1-1	-	CASSLSGSTEAFF	TGTGCCAGCAGCTTATCCGGAAGCACTGAAGCTTTCTTT
few	TRBV28	TRBJ1-5	TRBD1	CASRRQGRDNQPQHF	TGTGCCAGCAGGAGACAGGGGCGGGACAATCAGCCCCAGCATTTT
-	TRBV9	TRBJ2-5	TRBD2	CASSVNEREAGETQYF	TGTGCCAGCAGCGTTAACGAGCGGGAGGCTGGTGAGACCCAGTACTTC
-	TRBV29-1	TRBJ2-5	TRBD1	CSVDLRDRWPETQYF	TGCAGCGTTGATCTAAGGGACAGGTGGCCAGAGACCCAGTACTTC
-	TRBV28	TRBJ1-1	-	CASSLKENTEAFF	TGTGCCAGCAGTTTGAAGGAGAACACTGAAGCTTTCTTT
-	TRBV2	TRBJ2-5	-	CASSEGLTAQETQYF	TGTGCCAGCAGTGAAGGACTAACAGCGCAAGAGACCCAGTACTTC
-	TRBV4-1	TRBJ2-5	-	CASSQDPGEETQYF	TGCGCCAGCAGCCAAGACCCAGGGGAGGAGACCCAGTACTTC
-	TRBV27	TRBJ2-7	TRBD1	CASSPGTGLYEQYF	TGTGCCAGCAGTCCCGGGACAGGGCTATACGAGCAGTACTTC
once	TRBV11-2	TRBJ1-3	TRBD1	CASSLDPGQGAGNTIYF	TGTGCCAGCAGCTTAGATCCGGGACAGGGGGCAGGAAACACCATATATTTT
-	TRBV5-1	TRBJ2-3	TRBD2	CASSIRLAVLRDTQYF	TGCGCCAGCAGCATCCGACTAGCGGTATTAAGGGATACGCAGTATTTT
-	TRBV2	TRBJ1-5	-	CASSENMNSNQPQHF	TGTGCCAGCAGTGAAAATATGAATAGCAATCAGCCCCAGCATTTT
-	TRBV11-1	TRBJ2-3	TRBD1	CASSFNRGPQSDTQYF	TGTGCCAGCAGCTTTAATAGGGGGCCTCAATCGGATACGCAGTATTTT
-	TRBV6-5	TRBJ2-7	-	CASSPSGPPYEQYF	TGTGCCAGCAGTCCCTCAGGGCCCCCCTACGAGCAGTACTTC
-	TRBV7-9	TRBJ2-2	TRBD2	CASGSREGWTGELFF	TGTGCCAGCGGGTCGCGGGAGGGCTGGACCGGGGAGCTGTTTTTT
-	TRBV11-2	TRBJ2-5	TRBD2	CASSLLWASGQETQYF	TGTGCCAGCAGCTTACTTTGGGCTAGCGGACAAGAGACCCAGTACTTC
-	TRBV7-9	TRBJ1-5	-	CASSYPNQPQHF	TGTGCCAGCAGCTACCCCAATCAGCCCCAGCATTTT
-	TRBV13	TRBJ1-4	TRBD1	CASLRTGQEEKLFF	TGTGCCAGCCTCAGGACGGGACAGGAGGAAAAACTGTTTTTT
-	TRBV29-1	TRBJ2-7	-	CSVQKDGSYEQYF	TGCAGCGTGCAAAAGGACGGGTCCTACGAGCAGTACTTC
-	TRBV5-1	TRBJ2-1	TRBD1	CASKGDRGSNEQFF	TGCGCCAGCAAGGGGGACAGGGGATCCAATGAGCAGTTCTTC
-	TRBV16	TRBJ1-2	-	CASSQSSGANYGYTF	TGTGCCAGCAGCCAATCGTCCGGGGCTAACTATGGCTACACCTTC